The T cell receptor beta chain under discussion was sequenced for a study of T cell clonality in common variable immunodeficiency. Overall study results and limits: Patient heterogeneity in the CVID cohort limited correlations between repertoire features and clinical complications. Fewer TCRbeta clones were shared among CVID subjects than controls. CVID subjects had higher TCRbeta clonality than healthy controls, most marked in about a third.

Worth noting for this clone: Its antigen is as yet unknown. The observed sequence ends 3 residues before the CDR3 terminus, with the missing tail filled in from the germline J gene.

Each donor provided about 5 to 8.5 ml of heparinized whole blood. The table came from immunoSEQ multiplex PCR; TCRdb's copy has only in-frame clones and leaves some out. The data show 30,000 to 40,000 clones, none appearing only once, with 9.5% held by the ten largest. CDR1 is SGHNT, CDR2 YENEEA, per germline. V was pared by 5 bases and J by 2 bases, with 5 bases of the junction left unmatched. The CDR3 extends over 14 amino acids. This sequence originates from a person aged 18 to 75 in good health. Sequenced material: peripheral blood mononuclear cells. This chain uses TRBV11-3 with TRBJ2-7; 8 positions agree with TRBD1. This CDR3 reads CASSLGTGPYEQYF. The DNA read from the CDR3 is TGTGCCAGCAGCCTCGGGACAGGTCCCTACGAG. Full variable domain (outside the CDR3, taken from reference TRBV11-3 and TRBJ2-7): EAGVVQSPRYKIIEKKQPVAFWCNPISGHNTLYWYLQNLGQGPELLIRYENEEAVDDSQLPKDRFSAERLKGVDSTLKIQPAELGDSAVYLCASSLGTGPYEQYFGPGTRLTVT.